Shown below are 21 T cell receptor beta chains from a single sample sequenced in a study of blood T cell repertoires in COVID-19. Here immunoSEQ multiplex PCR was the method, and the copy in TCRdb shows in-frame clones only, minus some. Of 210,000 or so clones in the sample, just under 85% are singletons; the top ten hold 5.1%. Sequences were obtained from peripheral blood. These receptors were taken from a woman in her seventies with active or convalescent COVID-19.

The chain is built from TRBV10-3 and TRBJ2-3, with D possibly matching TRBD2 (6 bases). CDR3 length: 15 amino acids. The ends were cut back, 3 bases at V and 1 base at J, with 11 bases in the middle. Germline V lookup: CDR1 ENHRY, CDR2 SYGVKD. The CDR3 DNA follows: TGTGCCATCAGTGATGGTGGCGGGGGCACAGATACGCAGTATTTT. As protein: CAISDGGGGTDTQYF.

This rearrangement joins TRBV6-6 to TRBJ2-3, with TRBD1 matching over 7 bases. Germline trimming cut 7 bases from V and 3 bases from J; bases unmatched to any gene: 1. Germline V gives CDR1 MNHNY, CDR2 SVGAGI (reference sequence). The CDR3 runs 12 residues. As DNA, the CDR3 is TGTGCCAGCAAACAGGGGACAGATACGCAGTATTTT. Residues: CASKQGTDTQYF.

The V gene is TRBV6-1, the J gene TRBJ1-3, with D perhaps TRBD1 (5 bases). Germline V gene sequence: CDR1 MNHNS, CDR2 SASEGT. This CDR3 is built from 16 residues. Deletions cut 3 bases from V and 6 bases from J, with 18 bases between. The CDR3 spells CASSDPGDGHLNTIYF. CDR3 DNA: TGTGCCAGCAGTGACCCGGGGGACGGACATTTAAACACCATATATTTT.

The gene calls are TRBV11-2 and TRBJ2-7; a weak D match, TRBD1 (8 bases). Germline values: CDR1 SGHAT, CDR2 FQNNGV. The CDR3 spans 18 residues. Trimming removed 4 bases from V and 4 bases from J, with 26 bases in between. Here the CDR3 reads CASSSRGRGGSASYEQYF. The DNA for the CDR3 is TGTGCCAGCAGCTCCAGGGGGCGTGGCGGGAGTGCTTCTTACGAGCAGTACTTC.

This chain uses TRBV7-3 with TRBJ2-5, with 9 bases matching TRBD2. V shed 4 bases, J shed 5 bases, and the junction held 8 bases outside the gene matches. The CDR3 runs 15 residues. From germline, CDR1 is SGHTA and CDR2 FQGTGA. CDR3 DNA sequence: TGTGCCAGCAGCTCCCTCGCGGGAGGGTGGGAGACCCAGTACTTC. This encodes CASSSLAGGWETQYF.

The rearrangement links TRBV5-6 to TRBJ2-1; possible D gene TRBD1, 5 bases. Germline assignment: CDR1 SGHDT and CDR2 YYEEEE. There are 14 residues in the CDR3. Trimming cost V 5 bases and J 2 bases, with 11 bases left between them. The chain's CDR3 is CASSQGPTYNEQFF. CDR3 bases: TGTGCCAGCAGTCAGGGCCCGACCTACAATGAGCAGTTCTTC.

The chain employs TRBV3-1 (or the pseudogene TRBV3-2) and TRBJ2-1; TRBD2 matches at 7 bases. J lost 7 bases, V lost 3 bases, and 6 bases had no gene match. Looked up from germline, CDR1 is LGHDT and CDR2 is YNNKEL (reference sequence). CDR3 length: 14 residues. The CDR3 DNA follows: TGTGCCAGCAGCCAGCCGGGAGCGGGAAATGAGCAGTTCTTC. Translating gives CASSQPGAGNEQFF.

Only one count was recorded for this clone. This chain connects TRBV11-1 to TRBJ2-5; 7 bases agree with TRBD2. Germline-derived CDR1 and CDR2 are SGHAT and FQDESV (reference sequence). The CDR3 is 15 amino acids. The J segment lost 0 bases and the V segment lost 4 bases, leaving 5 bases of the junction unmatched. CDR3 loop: CASSSSGYYQETQYF. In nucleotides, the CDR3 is TGTGCCAGCAGCTCTAGCGGCTACTACCAAGAGACCCAGTACTTC.

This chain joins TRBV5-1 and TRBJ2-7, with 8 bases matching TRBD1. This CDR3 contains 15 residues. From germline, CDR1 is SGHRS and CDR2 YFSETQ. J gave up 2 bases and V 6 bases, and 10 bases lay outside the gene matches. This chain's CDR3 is CASTIIGTGAYEQYF. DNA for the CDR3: TGCGCCAGCACCATTATCGGGACAGGCGCCTACGAGCAGTACTTC.

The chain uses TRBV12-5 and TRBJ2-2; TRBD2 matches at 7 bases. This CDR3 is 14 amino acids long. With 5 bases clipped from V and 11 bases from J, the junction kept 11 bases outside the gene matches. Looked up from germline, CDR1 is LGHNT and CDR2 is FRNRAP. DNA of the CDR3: TGTGCTAGTGGTAACCGGGACTCGGGAGGCGAGCTGTTTTTT. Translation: CASGNRDSGGELFF.

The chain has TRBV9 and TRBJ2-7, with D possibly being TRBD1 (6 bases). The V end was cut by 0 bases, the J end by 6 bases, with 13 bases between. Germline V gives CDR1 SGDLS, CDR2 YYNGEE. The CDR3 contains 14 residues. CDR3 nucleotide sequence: TGTGCCAGCAGCGTAGGTTCCGGACAGACCGAGCAGTACTTC. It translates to CASSVGSGQTEQYF. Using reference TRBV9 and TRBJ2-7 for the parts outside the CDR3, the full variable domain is DSGVTQTPKHLITATGQRVTLRCSPRSGDLSVYWYQQSLDQGLQFLIQYYNGEERAKGNILERFSAQQFPDLHSELNLSSLELGDSALYFCASSVGSGQTEQYFGPGTRLTVT.

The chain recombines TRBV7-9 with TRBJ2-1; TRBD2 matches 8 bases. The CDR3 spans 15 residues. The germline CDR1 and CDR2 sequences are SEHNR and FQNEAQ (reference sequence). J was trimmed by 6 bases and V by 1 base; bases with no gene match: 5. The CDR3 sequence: CASSLGTSWSNEQFF. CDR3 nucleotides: TGTGCCAGCAGCTTAGGGACTAGCTGGTCCAATGAGCAGTTCTTC.

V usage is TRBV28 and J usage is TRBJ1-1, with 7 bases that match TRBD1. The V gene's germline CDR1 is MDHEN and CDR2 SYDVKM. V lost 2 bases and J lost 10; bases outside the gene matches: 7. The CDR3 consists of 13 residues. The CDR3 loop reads CASSLQEGARAFF. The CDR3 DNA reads TGTGCCAGCAGTTTACAGGAGGGGGCCCGAGCTTTCTTT.

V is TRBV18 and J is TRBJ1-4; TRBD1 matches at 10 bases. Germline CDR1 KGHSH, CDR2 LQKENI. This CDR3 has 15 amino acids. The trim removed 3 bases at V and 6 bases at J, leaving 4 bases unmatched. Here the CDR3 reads CASSPETGGDEKLFF. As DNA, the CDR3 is TGTGCCAGCTCACCGGAGACAGGGGGCGATGAAAAACTGTTTTTT.

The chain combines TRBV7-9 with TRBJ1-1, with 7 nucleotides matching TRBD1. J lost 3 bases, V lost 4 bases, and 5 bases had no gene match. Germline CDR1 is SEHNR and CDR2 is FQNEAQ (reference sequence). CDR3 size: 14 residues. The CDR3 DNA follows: TGTGCCAGCAGCTCCACAGGGGTCGACACTGAAGCTTTCTTT. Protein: CASSSTGVDTEAFF.

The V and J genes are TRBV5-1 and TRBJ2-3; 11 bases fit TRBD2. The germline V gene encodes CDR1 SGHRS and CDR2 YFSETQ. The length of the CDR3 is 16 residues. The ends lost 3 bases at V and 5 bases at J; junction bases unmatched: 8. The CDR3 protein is CASSSVLAGVGDTQYF. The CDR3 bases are TGCGCCAGCAGCTCAGTACTAGCGGGAGTCGGAGATACGCAGTATTTT.

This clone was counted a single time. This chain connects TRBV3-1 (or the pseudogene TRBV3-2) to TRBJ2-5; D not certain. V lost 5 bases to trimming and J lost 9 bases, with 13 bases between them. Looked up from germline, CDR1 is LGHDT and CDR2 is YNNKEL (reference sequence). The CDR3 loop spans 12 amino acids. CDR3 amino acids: CASSFRPEAQYF. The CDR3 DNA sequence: TGTGCCAGCAGCTTCCGTCCCGAGGCCCAGTACTTC.

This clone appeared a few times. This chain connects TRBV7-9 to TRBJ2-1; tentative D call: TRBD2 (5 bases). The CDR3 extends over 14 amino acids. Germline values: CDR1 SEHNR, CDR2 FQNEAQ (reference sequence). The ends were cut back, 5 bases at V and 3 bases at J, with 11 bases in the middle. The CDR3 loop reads CASSPRADYNEQFF. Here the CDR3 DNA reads TGTGCCAGCAGCCCGCGGGCCGACTACAATGAGCAGTTCTTC.

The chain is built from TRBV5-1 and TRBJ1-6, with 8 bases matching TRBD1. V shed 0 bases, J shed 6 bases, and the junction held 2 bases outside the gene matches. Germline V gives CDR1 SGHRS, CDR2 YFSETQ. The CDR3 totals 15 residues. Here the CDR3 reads CASSLAGQVNSPLHF. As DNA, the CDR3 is TGCGCCAGCAGCTTGGCGGGACAGGTTAATTCACCCCTCCACTTT.

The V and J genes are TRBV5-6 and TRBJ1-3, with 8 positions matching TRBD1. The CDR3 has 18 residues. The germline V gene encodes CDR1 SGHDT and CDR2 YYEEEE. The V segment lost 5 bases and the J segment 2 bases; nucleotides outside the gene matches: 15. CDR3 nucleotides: TGTGCCAGCAGTCCCAGGGGGCTCGGGCGATTTGCTGGAAACACCATATATTTT. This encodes CASSPRGLGRFAGNTIYF.

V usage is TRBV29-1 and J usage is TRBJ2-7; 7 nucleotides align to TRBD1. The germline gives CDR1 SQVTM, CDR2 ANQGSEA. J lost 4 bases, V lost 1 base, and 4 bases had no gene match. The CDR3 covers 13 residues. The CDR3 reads CSVEGGDSYEQYF. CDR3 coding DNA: TGCAGCGTTGAAGGAGGGGACAGTTACGAGCAGTACTTC.